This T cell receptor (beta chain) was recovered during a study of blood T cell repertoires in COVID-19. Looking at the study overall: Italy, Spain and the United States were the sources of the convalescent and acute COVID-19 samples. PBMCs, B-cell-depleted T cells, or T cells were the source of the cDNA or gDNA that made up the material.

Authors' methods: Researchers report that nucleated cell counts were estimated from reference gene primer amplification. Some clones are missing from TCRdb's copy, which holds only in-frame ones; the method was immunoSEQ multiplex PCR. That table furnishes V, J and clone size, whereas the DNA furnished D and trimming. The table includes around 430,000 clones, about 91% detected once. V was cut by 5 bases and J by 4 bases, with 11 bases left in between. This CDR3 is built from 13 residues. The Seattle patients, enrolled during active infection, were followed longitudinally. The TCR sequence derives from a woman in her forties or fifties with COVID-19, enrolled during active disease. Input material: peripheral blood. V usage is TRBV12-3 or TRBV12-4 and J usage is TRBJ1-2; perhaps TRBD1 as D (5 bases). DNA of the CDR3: TGTGCCAGCAGTGGGCACGGGGGCTATGGCTACACCTTC. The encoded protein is CASSGHGGYGYTF.